Below, 32 T cell receptor beta chains from the same sample are listed, as sequenced in a study of Graves' ophthalmopathy and Graves' hyperthyroidism. The sequenced template was RNA, covering the TCR beta CDR3 region. HTBI primers were used in a first-round RT-PCR, which preceded a second-round multiplex PCR. TCRdb redid the calling of the multiplex PCR reads with MiXCR, one entry per CDR3 protein. The sample records some 380,000 distinct CDR3 sequences, just over 15% being singletons. Sequencing was carried out using peripheral blood. The receptors shown here come from a woman aged 18-30 years with stable Graves' hyperthyroidism.

The chain employs TRBV6-2 or TRBV6-3 and TRBJ2-7; no reliable D call. The germline CDR1 and CDR2 sequences are MNHEY and SVGEGT. There are 10 residues in the CDR3. V lost 10 bases, J lost 5 bases, and 9 bases lay in between. CDR3 nucleotide sequence: TGTGCCACCCTATTCGACGAGCAGTACTTC. Amino acids: CATLFDEQYF.

This clonotype was detected ten times or more. V is TRBV7-9 and J is TRBJ2-5; weak D call: TRBD1 (5 bases). This CDR3 contains 15 residues. Germline CDR1 is SEHNR and CDR2 is FQNEAQ (reference sequence). V lost 4 bases and J lost 0, with 12 bases in between. CDR3 bases: TGTGCCAGCAGCTCTCTAGGGGATTACCAAGAGACCCAGTACTTC. Translating gives CASSSLGDYQETQYF.

In this sample, this clonotype turned up many times. V and J are TRBV6-1 and TRBJ1-1, with a weak D call TRBD1 (5 bases). Per the germline V gene, CDR1 is MNHNS and CDR2 is SASEGT. CDR3 size: 15 residues. V was shortened by 7 bases and J by 4 bases, with 19 bases between the two germline ends. The CDR3 nucleotides read TGTGCCAGCAAATCTCTCGGGGGTGGCAGCACTGAAGCTTTCTTT. Amino acid sequence: CASKSLGGGSTEAFF.

This clonotype appeared many times. This chain links TRBV20-1 with TRBJ1-2; 8 bases map to TRBD1. J lost 7 bases, V lost 4 bases, and 14 bases had no gene match. Germline loops: CDR1 DFQATT, CDR2 SNEGSKA (reference sequence). The CDR3 loop spans 15 amino acids. Here the CDR3 reads CSATPPTGDEAGYTF. As DNA, the CDR3 is TGCAGTGCTACCCCGCCGACAGGGGATGAAGCTGGCTACACCTTC.

This clonotype was counted ten times or more. The chain combines TRBV19 with TRBJ2-2; perhaps D is TRBD1 or TRBD2 (5 bases each). CDR1 is LNHDA, CDR2 SQIVND, per germline (reference sequence). The CDR3 is made up of 16 amino acids. Trimming removed 5 bases from V and 6 bases from J, with 19 bases in between. The CDR3 coding sequence is TGTGCCAGTAGTCCTACTCGGGGCAAAGGGTCCGGGGAGCTGTTTTTT. Translation gives CASSPTRGKGSGELFF.

This clonotype has a count of ten or more. The chain uses TRBV12-3 or TRBV12-4 and TRBJ1-2; 7 bases line up with TRBD1. The CDR3 totals 11 residues. Trimming removed 8 bases from V and 6 bases from J; junction bases left unmatched: 3. CDR3 coding DNA: TGTGCCAGCGCAGGGACAGATGGCTACACCTTC. Its translation is CASAGTDGYTF.

This clonotype was seen more than once but under ten times. The chain combines TRBV28 with TRBJ2-7; TRBD1 aligns across 9 bases. The CDR3 consists of 13 residues. Germline CDR1 MDHEN, CDR2 SYDVKM. V shed 7 bases and J 3 bases; nucleotides not matched to a gene: 4. In nucleotides, the CDR3 is TGTGCCAGCAAACAGGGACAGGGCTACGAGCAGTACTTC. Residues: CASKQGQGYEQYF.

This clonotype has ten or more counts. The chain is built from TRBV7-2 and TRBJ2-5, with 8 bases fitting TRBD2. CDR3 length: 15 residues. After removal of 2 bases from V and 4 bases from J, the junction contained 6 bases not matched to a gene. Per the germline V gene, CDR1 is SGHTA and CDR2 is FQGNSA. Here the CDR3 reads CASSLSGGASETQYF. In nucleotides, the CDR3 is TGTGCCAGCAGCTTATCCGGGGGGGCCTCAGAGACCCAGTACTTC.

The table lists this clonotype with many counts. CDR3 amino acids: CARRPARGSGYTF. The CDR3 DNA reads TGTGCCCGTCGACCGGCCAGGGGTAGTGGCTACACCTTC. The chain carries TRBV2 and TRBJ1-2; possible D gene TRBD1, 6 bases. Trimming stripped 11 bases from V and 7 bases from J, with 20 bases between. Germline V gives CDR1 SNHLY, CDR2 FYNNEI. The CDR3 has 13 residues.

This clonotype appeared many times. The chain couples TRBV6-5 to TRBJ1-1; D possibly corresponds to TRBD1 (6 bases). Germline values: CDR1 MNHEY, CDR2 SVGAGI. V lost 4 bases, J lost 5 bases, and 17 bases lay in between. There are 15 residues in the CDR3. The CDR3 spells CASSLRGWGATEAFF. The CDR3 DNA reads as TGTGCCAGCAGTTTGCGGGGCTGGGGGGCGACTGAAGCTTTCTTT.

The table lists this clonotype with many counts. The chain employs TRBV6-5 and TRBJ2-7; 7 bases line up with TRBD1. From germline, CDR1 is MNHEY and CDR2 SVGAGI. The CDR3 has 17 amino acids. Trimming took 10 bases from V and 5 from J; bases not matched to a gene: 23. CDR3 sequence (DNA): TGTGCCAACTGTTCACGTCGAGGCGACAGGGCCATCCACGAGCAGTACTTC. Its translation is CANCSRRGDRAIHEQYF.

This clonotype has ten or more counts. V gene TRBV27 combines with J gene TRBJ1-2, with D perhaps matching TRBD1 (5 bases). The CDR3 runs 15 residues. Trimming pared 8 bases from V and 0 bases from J, leaving 16 bases between. Germline V gives CDR1 MNHEY, CDR2 SMNVEV (reference sequence). The CDR3 spells CASRNQRGANYGYTF. The CDR3, as DNA: TGTGCCAGCCGAAACCAGCGGGGGGCTAACTATGGCTACACCTTC.

This clonotype has a count of ten or more. The V call is TRBV19, the J call TRBJ2-5, with D maybe TRBD1 (6 bases). This CDR3 has 13 amino acids. The germline V gene has CDR1 LNHDA and CDR2 SQIVND (reference sequence). V lost 5 bases to trimming and J lost 2 bases, with 9 bases between them. The CDR3 DNA sequence: TGTGCCAGTAGTGTCAGGGGACAAGAGACCCAGTACTTC. Encoded protein: CASSVRGQETQYF.

This clonotype has a count of ten or more. The J gene is TRBJ1-1, the V gene TRBV19; no firm D call. Per germline, CDR1 LNHDA and CDR2 SQIVND (reference sequence). V lost 1 base to trimming and J lost 1 base, with 16 bases between them. The CDR3 is 17 amino acids. The CDR3 sequence: CASSIGSWVLGNTEAFF. In DNA, the CDR3 is TGTGCCAGTAGTATAGGGTCGTGGGTTTTAGGGAACACTGAAGCTTTCTTT. The variable domain in full, with the rest retrieved from reference TRBV19 and TRBJ1-1, is DGGITQSPKYLFRKEGQNVTLSCEQNLNHDAMYWYRQDPGQGLRLIYYSQIVNDFQKGDIAEGYSVSREKKESFPLTVTSAQKNPTAFYLCASSIGSWVLGNTEAFFGQGTRLTVV.

This clonotype was observed many times. The J gene is TRBJ1-2, the V gene TRBV20-1; D gene unclear. The CDR3 runs to 13 residues. V dropped 0 bases and J dropped 4 bases, with 9 bases sitting between them. In germline, CDR1 is DFQATT, CDR2 SNEGSKA (reference sequence). This CDR3 is CSARDPVLYGYTF. CDR3 DNA sequence: TGCAGTGCTAGAGACCCAGTCCTCTATGGCTACACCTTC.

This clonotype came up many times. The chain has TRBV5-1 and TRBJ1-1, with 8 bases that match TRBD1. The CDR3 contains 14 residues. Germline V CDR1 and CDR2: SGHRS, YFSETQ. J lost 6 bases, V lost 5 bases, and 9 bases had no gene match. The DNA of the CDR3 is TGCGCCAGCAGTGGCAGGGGGCTTGACGCTGAAGCTTTCTTT. Protein product: CASSGRGLDAEAFF.

This clonotype was detected ten times or more. This chain uses TRBV6-5 with TRBJ2-5, with TRBD2 matching 8 bases. The V and J ends lost 7 bases and 5 bases, in that order; junction bases with no gene match: 9. CDR1 and CDR2 (germline): MNHEY, SVGAGI. CDR3 size: 14 residues. The CDR3 loop is CASNPGLGVETQYF. For the CDR3, the DNA is TGTGCCAGCAATCCGGGACTAGGAGTTGAGACCCAGTACTTC.

This clonotype was counted only a few times. CDR3 amino acids: CASSQDRTGMRGNTIYF. The CDR3 DNA follows: TGCGCCAGCAGCCAAGATAGGACAGGGATGAGAGGAAACACCATATATTTT. This chain links TRBV4-1 with TRBJ1-3, with TRBD1 identical over 8 bases. Germline trimming cut 0 bases from V and 4 bases from J; bases unmatched to any gene: 8. The CDR3 has 17 residues. Germline values: CDR1 MGHRA, CDR2 YSYEKL.

This clonotype was counted many times. The chain is built from TRBV19 and TRBJ1-1; no definite D call. Trimming removed 0 bases from V and 3 bases from J, with 5 bases in between. CDR3 length: 13 amino acids. CDR1 is LNHDA and CDR2 is SQIVND in the germline V gene (reference sequence). The CDR3 DNA is TGTGCCAGTAGTATAGAGACATACACTGAAGCTTTCTTT. Its translation is CASSIETYTEAFF. Together with reference TRBV19 and TRBJ1-1, the CDR3 gives the full variable domain: DGGITQSPKYLFRKEGQNVTLSCEQNLNHDAMYWYRQDPGQGLRLIYYSQIVNDFQKGDIAEGYSVSREKKESFPLTVTSAQKNPTAFYLCASSIETYTEAFFGQGTRLTVV.

This clonotype was seen ten or more times. This chain connects TRBV12-3 or TRBV12-4 to TRBJ2-5, with 15 bases lining up with TRBD2. Trimming removed 0 bases from V and 5 bases from J; junction bases left unmatched: 13. This CDR3 spans 20 amino acids. CDR3 in DNA: TGTGCCAGCAGTTTAGCTTCACTTGGACTAGCGGGGGGGCCCGGGGAGACCCAGTACTTC. Translating gives CASSLASLGLAGGPGETQYF.

As to this clonotype: This may arise from a read error, as a much more abundant clone is one base away. The J gene is TRBJ1-5, the V gene TRBV27; D not resolved. This CDR3 has 16 amino acids. V lost 4 bases and J lost 2, with 15 bases in between. Germline loops: CDR1 MNHEY, CDR2 SMNVEV (reference sequence). This chain's CDR3 is CASSSLPQVGNQPQHF. The CDR3 DNA reads TGTGCCAGCAGTTCTCTCCCCCAGGTTGGCAATCAGCCCCAGCATTTT.

This clonotype was observed at least ten times. This chain links TRBV5-1 with TRBJ2-5; D is uncertain. The V end lost 4 bases, the J end lost 5 bases, and 9 bases lay between the germline ends. The CDR3 is made up of 12 amino acids. Germline V gene data show CDR1 as SGHRS and CDR2 as YFSETQ. This CDR3 reads CASSREGETQYF. DNA for the CDR3: TGCGCCAGCAGCAGGGAAGGGGAGACCCAGTACTTC.

This clonotype came up many times. The gene calls are TRBV5-1 and TRBJ1-2; D is ambiguous. Looked up from germline, CDR1 is SGHRS and CDR2 is YFSETQ. The germline V and J ends were trimmed by 4 bases and 1 base, with 14 bases remaining between them. There are 15 residues in the CDR3. CDR3 protein: CASSQKTGINYGYTF. The CDR3 region has the DNA TGCGCCAGCAGCCAAAAGACGGGAATTAACTATGGCTACACCTTC.

This clonotype has ten or more counts. J is TRBJ2-4 and V is TRBV5-1, with TRBD1 identical over 10 bases. The length of the CDR3 is 18 residues. V dropped 4 bases and J dropped 0; count of bases not matched to a gene: 10. Germline CDR1 SGHRS, CDR2 YFSETQ. The CDR3 bases are TGCGCCAGCAGCCCTCGGGACAGGGGTTTCTTAGCCAAAAACATTCAGTACTTC. It codes for CASSPRDRGFLAKNIQYF.

A few counts support this clonotype. The V and J genes are TRBV6-2 or TRBV6-3 and TRBJ1-5; 7 bases are a match to TRBD1. The CDR3 loop spans 16 amino acids. CDR1 is MNHEY and CDR2 is SVGEGT in the germline V gene. V was pared by 2 bases and J by 6 bases, with 10 bases of the junction left unmatched. For the CDR3, the DNA is TGTGCCAGCAGTTACGGGAACAGGGGCCTCGCTCAGCCCCAGCATTTT. The encoded protein is CASSYGNRGLAQPQHF.

The rearrangement links TRBV7-9 to TRBJ1-1; no firm D call. The CDR3 loop spans 15 amino acids. V was trimmed by 5 bases and J by 2 bases, leaving 15 bases between them. The germline CDR1 and CDR2 sequences are SEHNR and FQNEAQ (reference sequence). The CDR3 is CASSPPLIANTEAFF. DNA for the CDR3: TGTGCCAGCAGCCCACCCCTCATAGCCAACACTGAAGCTTTCTTT.

This clonotype was seen many times. The chain uses TRBV5-6 and TRBJ1-2, with a tentative D call TRBD1 (6 bases). Trimming pared 0 bases from V and 5 bases from J, leaving 11 bases between. The CDR3 runs 14 residues. In germline, CDR1 is SGHDT, CDR2 YYEEEE. The CDR3 sequence: CASSLARQGYGYTF. The CDR3 region has the DNA TGTGCCAGCAGCTTGGCGCGGCAGGGGTATGGCTACACCTTC.

J is TRBJ1-1 and V is TRBV4-1; possible D gene TRBD1, 6 bases. The CDR3 is 16 residues long. Germline V gene sequence: CDR1 MGHRA, CDR2 YSYEKL. The V and J ends lost 3 bases and 2 bases respectively, with 16 bases between them. The CDR3 nucleotides read TGCGCCAGCAGCCAGGCCCCGGGACACAGTAACACTGAAGCTTTCTTT. It is translated as CASSQAPGHSNTEAFF.

V gene TRBV7-9 combines with J gene TRBJ2-5, with 7 bases that match TRBD1. The trim removed 5 bases at V and 4 bases at J, leaving 10 bases unmatched. Germline V gives CDR1 SEHNR, CDR2 FQNEAQ (reference sequence). The CDR3 runs to 15 residues. The CDR3 spells CASSETQGIRETQYF. The CDR3 DNA is TGTGCCAGCAGCGAGACACAGGGGATAAGAGAGACCCAGTACTTC.

This clonotype was detected ten times or more. The chain joins TRBV6-1 to TRBJ2-7, with D perhaps TRBD2 (5 bases). The CDR3 has 12 amino acids. Germline V CDR1 and CDR2: MNHNS, SASEGT. Trimming left V 7 bases short and J 2 bases short, with 9 bases between. CDR3 nucleotide sequence: TGTGCCAGCAATCCGGGGACCTACGAGCAGTACTTC. This translates into CASNPGTYEQYF.

This clonotype was detected ten times or more. The chain recombines TRBV11-2 with TRBJ1-2; D is undetermined. V was pared by 6 bases and J by 1 base, with 15 bases between. The CDR3 is 15 amino acids. Germline assignment: CDR1 SGHAT and CDR2 FQNNGV. The CDR3 nucleotides read TGTGCCAGCAGGGCGCTGGGGAAGAATAACTATGGCTACACCTTC. Translating gives CASRALGKNNYGYTF.

This clonotype appeared many times. The V call is TRBV4-1, the J call TRBJ2-7; maybe TRBD1 (7 bases). Germline CDR1 is MGHRA and CDR2 is YSYEKL. Deletions cut 3 bases from V and 2 bases from J, with 17 bases between. This CDR3 has 16 residues. The CDR3 loop reads CASSHPRGAVPYEQYF. CDR3 nucleotides: TGCGCCAGCAGCCACCCCAGGGGGGCAGTACCCTACGAGCAGTACTTC.